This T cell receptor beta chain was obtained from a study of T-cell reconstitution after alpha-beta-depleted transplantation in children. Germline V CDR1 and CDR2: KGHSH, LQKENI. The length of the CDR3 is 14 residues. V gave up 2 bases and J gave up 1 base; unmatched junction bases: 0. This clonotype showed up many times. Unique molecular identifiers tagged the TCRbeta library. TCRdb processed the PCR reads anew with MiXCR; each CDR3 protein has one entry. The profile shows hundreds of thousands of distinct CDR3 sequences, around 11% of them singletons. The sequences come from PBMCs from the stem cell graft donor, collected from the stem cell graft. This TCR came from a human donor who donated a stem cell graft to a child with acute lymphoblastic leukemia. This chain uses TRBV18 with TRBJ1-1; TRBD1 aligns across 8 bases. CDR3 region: CASSPTGGNTEAFF. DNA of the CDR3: TGTGCCAGCTCACCAACAGGGGGGAACACTGAAGCTTTCTTT.